This T cell receptor beta chain was profiled in a study of CD8+ T cells in alopecia areata. Study background: Tofacitinib was taken orally by treated patients, and the dose was 5 to 10 mg twice daily.

cDNA serving as the sequencing template came from extracted, reverse transcribed RNA. Profiled with immunoSEQ multiplex PCR; TCRdb holds only in-frame clones, not every one. The repertoire has approximately 210,000 clones, 66% of them found once; the top ten carry 1.2%. Germline values: CDR1 LGHNA, CDR2 YSLEER. V lost 1 base, J lost 7 bases, and 13 bases lay in between. This CDR3 is 15 amino acids long. About this clone itself: Its antigen is undetermined.

Study-wide results and caveats: Alopecia totalis/universalis scalp especially showed more expanded CD8+ clones than normal scalp. Scalp clonality, together with expanded CD8+ clones among the top 100, fell significantly with tofacitinib.

Indicated treatment: oral pan-JAK inhibitor, 5-10 mg twice daily. This material consisted of CD4+ T cells sorted from blood, taken between weeks 43 and 45, from a patient treated with tofacitinib. The chain couples TRBV4-3 to TRBJ1-4; weak D call: TRBD1 (5 bases). This clonotype originated in a human donor with alopecia areata. CDR3 in DNA: TGCGCCAGCAGCCAAGGGGGCAGGGTGGGTGAAAAACTGTTTTTT. Amino acid sequence: CASSQGGRVGEKLFF.